This TCR beta chain was identified in a study of PD-1 blockade in classical Hodgkin lymphoma. General study points: The drivers behind the repertoire differences, possibly disease activity or prior therapy, remain undefined. Newly diagnosed patients had diversity similar to the baseline diversity of complete responders. Significantly greater TCR diversity emerged by C4D1 in CD4+ cells but not CD8+ cells. Reported findings placed baseline TCR diversity lower in newly diagnosed patients (compared with healthy donors).

The CDR3 is 11 residues long. The V gene's germline CDR1 is SGHVS and CDR2 FQNEAQ. Trimming shortened V by 2 bases and J by 9 bases, and 5 bases separated the two germline ends. Each patient relapsed following autologous stem cell transplantation, and prior brentuximab vedotin exposure differed. To note about this clone: The target antigen is unknown.

The repertoire was sequenced with immunoSEQ multiplex PCR; TCRdb's copy has only in-frame clones and lacks some. Here the sample spans 90,000 to 95,000 clones, 80% to 90% being singletons. The sequencing here drew on peripheral blood mononuclear cells (PBMCs), taken before the second cycle of nivolumab. The genes are TRBV7-8 and TRBJ2-1; no definite D call. This TCR was recovered from a human donor with classical Hodgkin lymphoma. The CDR3 is CASSLLREQFF. The CDR3, as DNA: TGTGCCAGCAGCTTACTGCGTGAGCAGTTCTTC.